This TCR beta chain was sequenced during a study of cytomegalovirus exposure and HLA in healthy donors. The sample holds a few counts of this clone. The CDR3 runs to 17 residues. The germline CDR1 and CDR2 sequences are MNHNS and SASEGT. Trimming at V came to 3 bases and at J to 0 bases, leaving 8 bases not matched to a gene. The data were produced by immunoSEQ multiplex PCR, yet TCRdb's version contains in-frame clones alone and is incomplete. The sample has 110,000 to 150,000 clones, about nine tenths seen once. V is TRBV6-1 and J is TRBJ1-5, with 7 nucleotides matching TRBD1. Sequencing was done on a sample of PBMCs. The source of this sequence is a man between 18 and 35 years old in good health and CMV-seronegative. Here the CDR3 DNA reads TGTGCCAGCAGTGACCCCCGACAGGGACATAGCAATCAGCCCCAGCATTTT. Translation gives CASSDPRQGHSNQPQHF.